This T cell receptor beta chain appears in the sequencing data of a study of shared clonotypes between healthy human individuals. In the study overall: CD4 naive and memory got three plates each, CD8 naive two, CD8 memory one.

Concerning this clone: Its antigen is still unknown.

CDR3 length equals 17 residues. The V segment lost 4 bases and the J segment 5 bases; nucleotides outside the gene matches: 13. Roughly 200 ng DNA, around 30,000 T cell genomes, went into each sorted-subset replicate PCR. TCRdb's copy holds only in-frame clones and misses some; the assay was immunoSEQ multiplex PCR. The sample has a few million clones, over 85% seen once. Whole-study findings and limits: Memory subsets generally showed lower estimated richness than naive subsets.

The split of CD4+ cells yielded CD45RA+ naive and CD45RA-negative memory subsets. Sequencing was performed on naive CD4+ T cells sorted from blood. Subset: CD45RA+ positively selected. The clonotype comes from a man aged 18 to 29 in good health. The chain links TRBV23-1 to TRBJ2-1; TRBD1 agrees at 8 bases. TRBV23-1 is filed as an ORF, its function uncertain. CDR3 nucleotide sequence: TGCGCCAGCAGTCTCTCTCCCCCCCGGGACAGGAACAATGAGCAGTTCTTC. It encodes CASSLSPPRDRNNEQFF.